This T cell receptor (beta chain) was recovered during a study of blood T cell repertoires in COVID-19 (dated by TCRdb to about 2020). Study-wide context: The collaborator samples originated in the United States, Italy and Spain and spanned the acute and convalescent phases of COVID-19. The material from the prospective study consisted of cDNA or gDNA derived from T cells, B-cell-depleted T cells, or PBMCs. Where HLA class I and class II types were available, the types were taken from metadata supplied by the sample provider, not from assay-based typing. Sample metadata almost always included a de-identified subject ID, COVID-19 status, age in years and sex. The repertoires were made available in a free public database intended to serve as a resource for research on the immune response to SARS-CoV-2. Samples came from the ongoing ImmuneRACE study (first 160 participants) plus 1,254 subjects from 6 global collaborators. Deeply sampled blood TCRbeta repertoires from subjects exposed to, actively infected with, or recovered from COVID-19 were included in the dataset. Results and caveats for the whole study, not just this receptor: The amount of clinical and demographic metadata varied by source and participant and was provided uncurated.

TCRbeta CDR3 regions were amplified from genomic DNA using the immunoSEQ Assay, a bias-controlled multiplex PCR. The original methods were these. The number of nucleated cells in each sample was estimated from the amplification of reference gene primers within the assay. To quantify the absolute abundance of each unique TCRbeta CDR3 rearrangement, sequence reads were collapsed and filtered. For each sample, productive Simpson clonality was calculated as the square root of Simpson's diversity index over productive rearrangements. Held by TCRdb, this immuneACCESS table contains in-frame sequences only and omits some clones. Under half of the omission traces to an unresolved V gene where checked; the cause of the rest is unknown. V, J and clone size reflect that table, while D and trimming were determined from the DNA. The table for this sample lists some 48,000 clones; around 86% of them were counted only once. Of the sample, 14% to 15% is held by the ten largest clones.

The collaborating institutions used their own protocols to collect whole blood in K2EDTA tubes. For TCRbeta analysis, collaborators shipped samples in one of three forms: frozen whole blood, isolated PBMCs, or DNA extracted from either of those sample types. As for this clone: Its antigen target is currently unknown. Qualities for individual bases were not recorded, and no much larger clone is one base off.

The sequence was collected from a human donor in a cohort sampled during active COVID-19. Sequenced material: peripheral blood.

The DNA sequence is given as TGTGCCAGCAGCTTAGCGGTTAGATCCTACGAGCAGTACTTC. It codes for CASSLAVRSYEQYF. The rearrangement combines TRBV7-2 with TRBJ2-7, with the D gene too uncertain to name. V is clipped by 0 bases and J by 1 base, and the sequence between their germline boundaries is 7 bases long. The CDR3, cysteine through phenylalanine, is 14 amino acids long. The read is trimmed to its CDR3 DNA, 42 bases read in frame from base 1. CDR1 SGHTA and CDR2 FQGNSA were looked up in the germline V gene.